This T cell receptor (beta chain) was sequenced in a study of blood T cell repertoires in COVID-19. Authors' methods: Amplifying reference gene primers gave estimates of nucleated cell counts. Produced via immunoSEQ multiplex PCR; TCRdb's table is partial and in-frame only. The V and J calls and clone size come from that table; D and trimming were worked out from the DNA. This sample has 230,000 or so clones, with about 80% found just once. The CDR3 contains 15 residues. V was pared by 3 bases and J by 2 bases, with 4 bases of the junction left unmatched. Per the germline V gene, CDR1 is MNHNS and CDR2 is SASEGT.

The sample consisted of peripheral blood. The genes are TRBV6-1 and TRBJ2-3; 8 bases are a match to TRBD2. This sequence was found in a man between 50 and 59 years old with active or convalescent COVID-19. The CDR3 DNA follows: TGTGCCAGCAGTGAGGGCGGGGGGCCCACAGATACGCAGTATTTT. Translated, it gives CASSEGGGPTDTQYF.